What follows are 29 T cell receptor beta chains derived from one specimen sequenced in a study of T cells after yellow fever vaccination. TCRdb called the 5' RACE reads again in MiXCR, with one record for every CDR3 protein. The sample records 90,000 to 150,000 distinct CDR3 sequences, roughly 6.8% being singletons. Sequencing was performed on CD4+ T cells sorted from PBMCs, taken roughly 46 days after the first yellow fever vaccination. These receptors originate from a young man who received the YFV17D yellow fever vaccine.

This clonotype came up many times. The chain has TRBV5-1 and TRBJ2-1, with D tentatively TRBD2 (6 bases). CDR3 size: 15 residues. The germline gives CDR1 SGHRS, CDR2 YFSETQ. V dropped 0 bases and J dropped 0 bases, with 7 bases sitting between them. The DNA of the CDR3 is TGCGCCAGCAGCTTGGGGGGGGTCTCCTACAATGAGCAGTTCTTC. Protein product: CASSLGGVSYNEQFF.

This chain joins TRBV4-3 and TRBJ2-5, with D perhaps TRBD2 (7 bases). There are 17 residues in the CDR3. Trimming removed 4 bases at V and 4 bases at J, with 22 bases between. Germline CDR1 LGHNA, CDR2 YSLEER. The CDR3 DNA is TGCGCCAGCAGCCTAAGGCCTGGGGGGGGCGGAGGAGAGACCCAGTACTTC. This gives the protein CASSLRPGGGGGETQYF.

This clonotype was counted at least ten times. The gene calls are TRBV24-1 and TRBJ2-5; 8 positions agree with TRBD2. Germline-derived CDR1 and CDR2 are KGHDR and SFDVKD. The CDR3 covers 14 residues. The trim removed 2 bases at V and 5 bases at J, leaving 3 bases unmatched. The CDR3 bases are TGTGCCACCAGTGATTCCCGGGGGGGGGAGACCCAGTACTTC. It encodes CATSDSRGGETQYF.

This sequence joins TRBV27 and TRBJ2-3; TRBD2 agrees at 12 bases. CDR1 MNHEY and CDR2 SMNVEV come from the germline V gene (reference sequence). CDR3 length: 19 residues. V was pared by 2 bases and J by 4 bases, with 13 bases of the junction left unmatched. CDR3 nucleotides: TGTGCCAGCAGTTTAAGACTAGCGGGGGCGAGAGTAGCCCCAGATACGCAGTATTTT. Its translation is CASSLRLAGARVAPDTQYF.

The chain uses TRBV11-3 and TRBJ2-7; 9 bases map to TRBD1. The germline CDR1 and CDR2 sequences are SGHNT and YENEEA. The V and J ends lost 5 bases and 5 bases, in that order; junction bases with no gene match: 10. The length of the CDR3 is 15 residues. CDR3 residues: CASSPSGTGLNEQYF. Here the CDR3 DNA reads TGTGCCAGCAGCCCCTCCGGGACAGGGTTAAACGAGCAGTACTTC.

This clonotype was detected ten times or more. The genes are TRBV7-2 and TRBJ2-1; 7 bases map to TRBD1. Germline values: CDR1 SGHTA, CDR2 FQGNSA. The CDR3 length is 13 residues. The CDR3 nucleotides are TGTCATCCCCGAGTAGGGGGCCGCAATGAGCAGTTCTTC. It yields the protein CHPRVGGRNEQFF. The variable domain in full, with the rest retrieved from reference TRBV7-2 and TRBJ2-1, is GAGVSQSPSNKVTEKGKDVELRCDPISGHTALYWYRQSLGQGLEFLIYFQGNSAPDKSGLPSDRFSAERTGGSVSTLTIQRTQQEDSAVYLCHPRVGGRNEQFFGPGTRLTVL.

At least ten counts were recorded for this clonotype. One end of the junction does not line up with germline, which may come from a read error. The chain combines TRBV7-7 with TRBJ2-5; D may be TRBD1 (6 bases). The CDR3 is 15 residues long. The germline gives CDR1 SSHAT, CDR2 FNYEAQ (reference sequence). The CDR3 region is CASSFSQGFQETQYF. DNA for the CDR3: TGTGCTAGCAGCTTCTCCCAGGGGTTCCAAGAGACCCAGTACTTC. Based on the CDR3 plus reference TRBV7-7 and TRBJ2-5, the full variable domain is GAGVSQSPRYKVTKRGQDVTLRCDPISSHATLYWYQQALGQGPEFLTYFNYEAQPDKSGLPSDRFSAERPEGSISTLTIQRTEQRDSAMYRCASSFSQGFQETQYFGPGTRLLVL.

This clonotype was counted ten times or more. This chain connects TRBV10-3 to TRBJ1-2; TRBD1 is a possible D gene (5 bases). The CDR3 spans 15 residues. V lost 0 bases, J lost 7 bases, and 15 bases lay in between. Germline lookup yields CDR1 ENHRY and CDR2 SYGVKD. Written as DNA, the CDR3 is TGTGCCATCAGTGAGTCATTGTGGCAGGGCGGTGGCTACACCTTC. Its translation is CAISESLWQGGGYTF.

This clonotype was seen at least ten times. This chain connects TRBV27 to TRBJ2-6; D ambiguous. The germline V gene encodes CDR1 MNHEY and CDR2 SMNVEV (reference sequence). V was trimmed by 1 base and J by 0 bases, leaving 10 bases between them. This CDR3 has 17 residues. The CDR3: CASSLYGRASGANVLTF. Written as DNA, the CDR3 is TGTGCCAGCAGTTTATATGGACGGGCCTCTGGGGCCAACGTCCTGACTTTC.

The chain combines TRBV30 with TRBJ1-2; D gene unclear. V was cut by 4 bases and J by 8 bases, with 20 bases left in between. The CDR3 loop spans 14 amino acids. Germline V gene lookup returns CDR1 GTSNPN and CDR2 SVGIG (reference sequence). The CDR3 DNA reads as TGTGCCTGGAAAGGGAGGGAGAAGCCTAGAGGCTACACCTTC. This encodes CAWKGREKPRGYTF.

To note about this clonotype: The junction departs from germline at one end; a sequencing error may be responsible. CDR3 sequence reads: CAISSGVGDQPQHF. The CDR3 bases are TGTGCCATCAGCTCCGGGGTCGGGGACCAGCCCCAGCATTTT. The chain employs TRBV4-2 and TRBJ1-5, with D tentatively TRBD1 (5 bases). The length of the CDR3 is 14 residues. CDR1 is LGHNA, CDR2 YNFKEQ, per germline.

This rearrangement joins TRBV5-1 to TRBJ1-1, with 9 bases fitting TRBD1. CDR3 length: 16 residues. Germline CDR1 is SGHRS and CDR2 is YFSETQ. Germline trimming cut 2 bases from V and 3 bases from J; bases unmatched to any gene: 8. This CDR3 is CASSLPRTGADTEAFF. DNA of the CDR3: TGCGCCAGCAGCTTACCAAGGACAGGGGCGGACACTGAAGCTTTCTTT.

In this sample, this clonotype turned up many times. This chain connects TRBV4-2 to TRBJ1-1; 7 bases line up with TRBD1. CDR1 is LGHNA, CDR2 YNFKEQ, per germline. The CDR3 sequence is 15 residues long. The J segment lost 0 bases and the V segment lost 3 bases, leaving 4 bases of the junction unmatched. The CDR3 DNA follows: TGTGCCAGCAGCCAGGGGGACAGCATGAACACTGAAGCTTTCTTT. Its translation: CASSQGDSMNTEAFF.

At least ten counts were recorded for this clonotype. The chain is built from TRBV20-1 and TRBJ1-5; D gene unclear. The CDR3 consists of 16 residues. With 0 bases removed from V and 3 bases from J, the gap between germline ends came to 15 bases. Germline CDR1 and CDR2: DFQATT and SNEGSKA (reference sequence). The CDR3, as DNA: TGCAGTGCTAGAGAGATGACGGGTTGGATCAATCAGCCCCAGCATTTT. Residues: CSAREMTGWINQPQHF.

This clonotype has at least ten counts. J is TRBJ2-2 and V is TRBV4-1, with 16 bases identical to TRBD2. Losses at the gene ends were 0 bases for V and 1 base for J; bases not matched to a gene: 5. The germline V gene has CDR1 MGHRA and CDR2 YSYEKL. This CDR3 contains 20 residues. The CDR3 sequence: CASSQDRGLAGGKNTGELFF. DNA of the CDR3: TGCGCCAGCAGCCAAGATCGGGGACTAGCGGGGGGGAAGAACACCGGGGAGCTGTTTTTT.

The chain joins TRBV11-2 to TRBJ1-6, with 9 nucleotides matching TRBD1. Germline V gives CDR1 SGHAT, CDR2 FQNNGV. V trimming: 3 bases; J trimming: 2 bases; junction bases outside the gene matches: 11. CDR3 size: 19 residues. DNA for the CDR3: TGTGCCAGCAGCTTTGGTGGGGACAGGGTGAGAACCTATAATTCACCCCTCCACTTT. This gives the protein CASSFGGDRVRTYNSPLHF.

This clonotype showed up just a few times. The J gene is TRBJ1-1, the V gene TRBV18, with D unclear. Germline V CDR1 and CDR2: KGHSH, LQKENI. The CDR3 covers 15 residues. Deletions cut 3 bases from V and 6 bases from J, with 17 bases between. The CDR3 protein is CASSPDSGRTAEAFF. The CDR3 DNA follows: TGTGCCAGCTCACCGGATTCCGGACGGACGGCTGAAGCTTTCTTT.

This clonotype came up many times. V is TRBV12-3 or TRBV12-4 and J is TRBJ2-7; perhaps TRBD1 as D (5 bases). The V gene lost 6 bases and the J gene lost 5 bases, with 11 bases spanning the gap. CDR3 length: 12 amino acids. The CDR3 nucleotides read TGTGCCAGCAGGACAGCAGGAAACGAGCAGTACTTC. It specifies CASRTAGNEQYF.

Ten or more counts support this clonotype. The chain uses TRBV6-5 and TRBJ1-1; D is unresolved. The germline V gene has CDR1 MNHEY and CDR2 SVGAGI. V was trimmed by 2 bases and J by 5 bases, leaving 12 bases between them. The length of the CDR3 is 14 residues. The CDR3, as DNA: TGTGCCAGCAGTTACGCGCAGATGGGGACTGAAGCTTTCTTT. Translation gives CASSYAQMGTEAFF.

Ten or more counts support this clonotype. The chain has TRBV15 and TRBJ2-5, with D perhaps matching TRBD1 (5 bases). The length of the CDR3 is 12 residues. The germline V gene has CDR1 LNHNV and CDR2 YYDKDF (reference sequence). Trimming stripped 3 bases from V and 4 bases from J, with 6 bases between. The CDR3 coding sequence is TGTGCCACCAGCAGGGACATAGAGACCCAGTACTTC. Its protein product is CATSRDIETQYF.

V and J are TRBV6-1 and TRBJ2-7, with D unresolved. V was trimmed by 6 bases and J by 1 base, leaving 16 bases between them. There are 15 residues in the CDR3. Germline V CDR1 and CDR2: MNHNS, SASEGT. CDR3 in DNA: TGTGCCAGCAGGTCCCCTTTCGGCGGATCCTACGAGCAGTACTTC. Protein: CASRSPFGGSYEQYF.

This clonotype came up many times. This rearrangement joins TRBV4-3 to TRBJ1-2, with a tentative D call TRBD1 (5 bases). The CDR3 extends over 15 amino acids. With 0 bases removed from V and 4 bases from J, the gap between germline ends came to 12 bases. Germline lookup yields CDR1 LGHNA and CDR2 YSLEER. The DNA of the CDR3 is TGCGCCAGCAGCCAAGATACCCAGGGTGGCTATGGCTACACCTTC. As protein: CASSQDTQGGYGYTF.

This clonotype was counted ten times or more. The chain recombines TRBV3-1 with TRBJ1-2; 7 nucleotides match TRBD1. The ends lost 3 bases at V and 7 bases at J; junction bases unmatched: 8. Germline loops: CDR1 LGHDT, CDR2 YNNKEL (reference sequence). This CDR3 has 14 residues. The CDR3 is CASSQTGSATGYTF. The CDR3 coding sequence is TGTGCCAGCAGCCAGACAGGGAGCGCTACTGGCTACACCTTC.

This clonotype was detected ten times or more. The chain recombines TRBV24-1 with TRBJ2-6; D not certain. Trimming removed 1 base from V and 9 bases from J, with 3 bases in between. Germline CDR1 reads KGHDR; CDR2 reads SFDVKD. The CDR3 covers 12 residues. The CDR3 region has the DNA TGTGCCACCAGTGATTTTGGCAACGTCCTGACTTTC. It specifies CATSDFGNVLTF.

This clonotype has ten or more counts. The chain recombines TRBV5-1 with TRBJ2-1, with no clear D. With 2 bases removed from V and 5 bases from J, the gap between germline ends came to 11 bases. Germline CDR1 SGHRS, CDR2 YFSETQ. The CDR3 is 14 residues long. The CDR3 is CASSFGSSNNEQFF. In DNA form, the CDR3 reads TGCGCCAGCAGCTTCGGTAGCAGTAACAATGAGCAGTTCTTC.

This chain connects TRBV7-2 to TRBJ1-2, with a weak D call TRBD1 (6 bases). CDR1 SGHTA and CDR2 FQGNSA come from the germline V gene. The CDR3 extends over 13 amino acids. V was cut by 5 bases and J by 8 bases, with 15 bases left in between. The CDR3 region has the DNA TGTGCCAGCAGCCAGCAGGCAGGGGAAGGCTACACCTTC. Translating it yields CASSQQAGEGYTF.

This clonotype has only a few counts. The chain employs TRBV5-1 and TRBJ1-3; D unresolved. The CDR3 extends over 15 amino acids. Germline loops: CDR1 SGHRS, CDR2 YFSETQ. Trimming left V 4 bases short and J 2 bases short, with 13 bases between. CDR3 nucleotides: TGCGCCAGCAGCCCGACGGACCCGCCTGGAAACACCATATATTTT. Translation gives CASSPTDPPGNTIYF.

In this sample, this clonotype turned up many times. The chain employs TRBV14 and TRBJ1-1; no reliable D call. CDR3 length equals 14 residues. The ends were cut back, 2 bases at V and 1 base at J, with 8 bases in the middle. Germline V CDR1 and CDR2: SGHDN, FVKESK. This chain's CDR3 is CASSQLRKNTEAFF. The CDR3, as DNA: TGTGCCAGCAGCCAACTACGCAAGAACACTGAAGCTTTCTTT.

The J gene is TRBJ1-2, the V gene TRBV20-1; TRBD1 matches 9 bases. This CDR3 is 13 amino acids long. Trimming removed 8 bases from V and 8 bases from J; junction bases left unmatched: 12. Germline V gene data show CDR1 as DFQATT and CDR2 as SNEGSKA (reference sequence). CDR3 amino acids: CSPKGDRVAGYTF. The CDR3 DNA follows: TGCAGTCCAAAGGGGGACAGGGTAGCGGGCTACACCTTC.